The clone carrying this T cell receptor beta chain was detected only a few times. Its antigen is unidentified. V was shortened by 4 bases and J by 2 bases, with 12 bases between the two germline ends. The CDR3 contains 15 residues. Looked up from germline, CDR1 is KGHSH and CDR2 is LQKENI. Template switching added a universal primer site, and cDNA bore unique molecular identifiers. TCRdb called the 5' RACE reads again in MiXCR, with one record for every CDR3 protein. The table has 1.5 million to 2 million distinct CDR3 sequences, around 29% seen once; the top ten hold more than 0.25%. The sample is drawn from a study of identical twins. Overall study results and limits: Partial confounding of zero-insertion analyses by invariant MAIT and iNKT cells was possible. Conclusions rested on cross-sectional statistics rather than following the same donors.

The source of this sequence is a newborn girl in good health. V usage is TRBV18 and J usage is TRBJ2-1; D ambiguous. The sequenced sample consisted of cord blood. The CDR3 nucleotides are TGTGCCAGCTCACATTCTTCCCCAGCCTACAATGAGCAGTTCTTC. Encoded protein: CASSHSSPAYNEQFF.